This entry concerns a single TCR beta chain. There are 16 residues in the CDR3. Germline-derived CDR1 and CDR2 are MGHDK and SYGVNS. Trimming pared 10 bases from V and 3 bases from J, leaving 24 bases between. This record comes from a study of cytomegalovirus exposure and HLA in healthy donors. Generated by immunoSEQ multiplex PCR, the TCRdb table keeps only in-frame clones and is missing some. The sample records 95,000 to 150,000 clones, approximately 88% being singletons. The source is a woman aged 18-29 years in good health and CMV-seronegative. What was sequenced was PBMCs. This chain links TRBV25-1 with TRBJ1-2, with TRBD1 as a possible D gene (6 bases). The CDR3 here is CATEGPGTRDDYGYTF. CDR3 DNA sequence: TGTGCCACCGAGGGCCCCGGGACAAGGGACGACTATGGCTACACCTTC.